These 14 T cell receptor beta chains were all obtained from the same sample, sequenced in a study of T-cell memory formation after mild COVID-19. MiXCR, applied by TCRdb to the 5' RACE reads, yields one record per CDR3 protein. The table has 150,000 to 200,000 distinct CDR3 sequences, about a sixth seen once. Specimen: PBMCs or a T cell subset sorted from them (not recorded which). The receptors stem from an adult woman who had mild COVID-19 (a few samples of this study predate the infection). Cell type and time point are not known.

The chain links TRBV10-3 to TRBJ2-7; 15 bases fit TRBD2. J lost 2 bases, V lost 5 bases, and 7 bases had no gene match. This CDR3 is built from 17 residues. Germline-derived CDR1 and CDR2 are ENHRY and SYGVKD. The CDR3 here is CAISPGLAGGRTYEQYF. The CDR3 DNA follows: TGTGCCATCAGTCCGGGACTAGCGGGAGGAAGAACCTACGAGCAGTACTTC.

This clonotype came up a few times. The V gene is TRBV20-1, the J gene TRBJ2-1; D might be TRBD2 (6 bases). Per the germline V gene, CDR1 is DFQATT and CDR2 is SNEGSKA (reference sequence). Trimming took off 3 bases at V and 5 bases at J, with 14 bases between the two ends. The CDR3 sequence is 14 residues long. CDR3 loop: CSASPAGTNNEQFF. CDR3 coding DNA: TGCAGTGCTAGTCCGGCGGGGACGAACAATGAGCAGTTCTTC.

CDR3 loop: CASSSLVAGGGNEQFF. The CDR3 DNA follows: TGTGCCAGCAGCTCCCTTGTAGCGGGAGGCGGAAATGAGCAGTTCTTC. The rearrangement links TRBV12-3 or TRBV12-4 to TRBJ2-1, with 10 bases that match TRBD2. This CDR3 is built from 16 residues. J was trimmed by 7 bases and V by 6 bases; bases with no gene match: 12.

This clonotype was seen ten or more times. The chain employs TRBV7-8 and TRBJ2-3; D possibly corresponds to TRBD2 (7 bases). V shed 6 bases and J shed 0 bases, with 16 bases lying between them. The CDR3 totals 16 residues. From germline, CDR1 is SGHVS and CDR2 FQNEAQ. CDR3: CASRPSRGASTDTQYF. CDR3 coding DNA: TGTGCCAGCAGACCTAGCCGGGGGGCTAGCACAGATACGCAGTATTTT. The variable domain in full, with the rest retrieved from reference TRBV7-8 and TRBJ2-3, is GAGVSQSPRYKVAKRGQDVALRCDPISGHVSLFWYQQALGQGPEFLTYFQNEAQLDKSGLPSDRFFAERPEGSVSTLKIQRTQQEDSAVYLCASRPSRGASTDTQYFGPGTRLTVL.

This clonotype was seen repeatedly, ten times or more. The V gene is TRBV7-2, the J gene TRBJ2-7; 8 bases align to TRBD1. V shed 5 bases, J shed 2 bases, and the junction held 5 bases outside the gene matches. In germline, CDR1 is SGHTA, CDR2 FQGNSA. CDR3 length equals 14 residues. CDR3 in DNA: TGTGCCAGCAGCACCGGGACAGGTACCTACGAGCAGTACTTC. Its protein product is CASSTGTGTYEQYF.

Only a few counts were recorded for this clonotype. J is TRBJ1-1 and V is TRBV6-5; no reliable D call. Germline V gives CDR1 MNHEY, CDR2 SVGAGI. V was shortened by 0 bases and J by 4 bases, with 6 bases between the two germline ends. The CDR3 has 13 residues. CDR3 residues: CASSYSRATEAFF. The DNA for the CDR3 is TGTGCCAGCAGTTACTCCCGGGCCACTGAAGCTTTCTTT.

This chain links TRBV4-1 with TRBJ2-7; TRBD1 matches 9 bases. Unmatched junction bases numbered 7, after V lost 5 bases and J lost 2 bases. The CDR3 is 15 amino acids. CDR1 is MGHRA and CDR2 is YSYEKL in the germline V gene. The CDR3 region has the DNA TGCGCCAGCAGCGCGGGACAGGGAGGGGCCTACGAGCAGTACTTC. It yields the protein CASSAGQGGAYEQYF.

This clonotype was seen more than once but under ten times. The chain has TRBV20-1 and TRBJ2-7, with TRBD2 identical over 11 bases. In germline, CDR1 is DFQATT, CDR2 SNEGSKA (reference sequence). V gave up 3 bases and J gave up 1 base; unmatched junction bases: 14. The CDR3 extends over 18 amino acids. Written as DNA, the CDR3 is TGCAGTGCTAGCCCCAGTCCCTTGCTAGCGGGAGGATCCTACGAGCAGTACTTC. This sequence encodes CSASPSPLLAGGSYEQYF.

This clonotype was counted a few times. V is TRBV7-3 and J is TRBJ1-2; D may be TRBD1 (6 bases). Germline CDR1 reads SGHTA; CDR2 reads FQGTGA. This CDR3 is 15 amino acids long. Trimming pared 5 bases from V and 8 bases from J, leaving 21 bases between. For the CDR3, the DNA is TGTGCCAGCAGCCAGTCCGGGACATCCCCTTGGGGCTACACCTTC. Amino acids: CASSQSGTSPWGYTF. Supplemented by reference TRBV7-3 and TRBJ1-2, the full variable domain reads GAGVSQTPSNKVTEKGKYVELRCDPISGHTALYWYRQSLGQGPEFLIYFQGTGAADDSGLPNDRFFAVRPEGSVSTLKIQRTERGDSAVYLCASSQSGTSPWGYTFGSGTRLTVV.

The chain joins TRBV6-2 or TRBV6-3 to TRBJ1-2; 7 nucleotides agree with TRBD1. V trimming: 2 bases; J trimming: 4 bases; junction bases outside the gene matches: 7. Germline V gene lookup returns CDR1 MNHEY and CDR2 SVGEGT. CDR3 length equals 15 residues. CDR3 in DNA: TGTGCCAGCAGTTACCCGACAGGGAACGGCTATGGCTACACCTTC. Protein sequence: CASSYPTGNGYGYTF.

The genes are TRBV7-2 and TRBJ2-1; D unclear. This CDR3 region has 14 residues. Per the germline V gene, CDR1 is SGHTA and CDR2 is FQGNSA. The ends were cut back, 1 base at V and 9 bases at J, with 13 bases in the middle. CDR3 in amino acids: CASSLVKAHSEQFF. The CDR3 DNA reads TGTGCCAGCAGCTTAGTTAAGGCACACAGTGAGCAGTTCTTC.

The chain employs TRBV27 and TRBJ1-6; perhaps TRBD1 as D (6 bases). Germline V lookup: CDR1 MNHEY, CDR2 SMNVEV (reference sequence). V lost 6 bases and J 7 bases, leaving 16 bases between the germline ends. The CDR3 runs 15 residues. As DNA, the CDR3 is TGTGCCAGCAGCCCACAGGGAACGAAAAATTCACCCCTCCACTTT. Amino acid sequence: CASSPQGTKNSPLHF.

The rearrangement links TRBV5-1 to TRBJ2-3, with 8 bases that match TRBD2. The CDR3 has 15 amino acids. With V trimmed by 3 bases and J by 4 bases, 7 bases remained unmatched. CDR1 is SGHRS and CDR2 is YFSETQ in the germline V gene. CDR3 residues: CASSYVAGSADTQYF. The CDR3 bases are TGCGCCAGCAGCTACGTAGCGGGGTCAGCAGATACGCAGTATTTT.

This clonotype showed up just a few times. This rearrangement joins TRBV5-6 to TRBJ2-3; 7 positions agree with TRBD2. Germline lookup yields CDR1 SGHDT and CDR2 YYEEEE. There are 16 residues in the CDR3. Losses at the gene ends were 3 bases for V and 2 bases for J; bases not matched to a gene: 9. CDR3 residues: CASSSQPGLPTDTQYF. Here the CDR3 DNA reads TGTGCCAGCAGCTCACAACCGGGACTACCCACAGATACGCAGTATTTT.